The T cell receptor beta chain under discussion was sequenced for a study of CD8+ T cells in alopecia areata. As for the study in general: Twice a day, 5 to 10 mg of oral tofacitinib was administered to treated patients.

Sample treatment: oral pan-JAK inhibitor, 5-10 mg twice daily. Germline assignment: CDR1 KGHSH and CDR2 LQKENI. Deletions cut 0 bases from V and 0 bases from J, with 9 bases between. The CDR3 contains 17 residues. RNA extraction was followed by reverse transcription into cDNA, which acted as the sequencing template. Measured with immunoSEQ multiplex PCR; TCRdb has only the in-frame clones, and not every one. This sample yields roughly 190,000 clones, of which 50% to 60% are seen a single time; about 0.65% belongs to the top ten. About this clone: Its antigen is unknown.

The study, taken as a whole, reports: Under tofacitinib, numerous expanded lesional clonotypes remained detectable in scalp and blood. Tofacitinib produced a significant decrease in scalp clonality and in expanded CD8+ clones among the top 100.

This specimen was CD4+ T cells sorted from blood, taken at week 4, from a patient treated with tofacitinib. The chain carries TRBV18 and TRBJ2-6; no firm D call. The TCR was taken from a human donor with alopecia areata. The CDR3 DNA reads TGTGCCAGCTCACCACCGGGCAGCCTCTCTGGGGCCAACGTCCTGACTTTC. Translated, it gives CASSPPGSLSGANVLTF.